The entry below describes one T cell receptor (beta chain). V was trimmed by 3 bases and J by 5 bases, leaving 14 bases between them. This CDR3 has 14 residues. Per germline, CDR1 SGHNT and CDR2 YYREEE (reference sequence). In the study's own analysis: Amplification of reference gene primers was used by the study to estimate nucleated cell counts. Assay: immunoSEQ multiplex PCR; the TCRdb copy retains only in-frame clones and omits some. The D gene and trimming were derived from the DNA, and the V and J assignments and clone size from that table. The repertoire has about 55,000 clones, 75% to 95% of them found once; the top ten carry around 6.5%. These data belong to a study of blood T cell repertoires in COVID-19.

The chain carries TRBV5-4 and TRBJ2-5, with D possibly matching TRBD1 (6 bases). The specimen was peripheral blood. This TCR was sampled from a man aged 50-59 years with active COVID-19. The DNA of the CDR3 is TGTGCCAGCAGCTCCACAGGGCCTTCGGAGACCCAGTACTTC. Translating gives CASSSTGPSETQYF. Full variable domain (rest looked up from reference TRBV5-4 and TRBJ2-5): ETGVTQSPTHLIKTRGQQVTLRCSSQSGHNTVSWYQQALGQGPQFIFQYYREEENGRGNFPPRFSGLQFPNYSSELNVNALELDDSALYLCASSSTGPSETQYFGPGTRLLVL.